The 26 T cell receptor beta chains reported below all come from one sample, sequenced in a study of cytomegalovirus exposure and HLA in healthy donors. Produced via immunoSEQ multiplex PCR; TCRdb's table is partial and in-frame only. The table lists about 220,000 clones, around 90% of them singletons. The sequenced material came from PBMCs. These receptors all stem from a woman aged 18-30 years in good health and CMV-seronegative.

The chain couples TRBV30 to TRBJ1-2; 9 bases agree with TRBD1. The CDR3 spans 15 residues. Trimming cost V 2 bases and J 8 bases; bases outside gene matches: 12. Germline lookup yields CDR1 GTSNPN and CDR2 SVGIG (reference sequence). CDR3 in amino acids: CAWSIQGAHLLGYTF. CDR3 sequence (DNA): TGTGCCTGGAGTATACAGGGGGCCCATCTCTTGGGCTACACCTTC.

The chain recombines TRBV28 with TRBJ1-2; D uncertain. V dropped 7 bases and J dropped 8 bases, with 26 bases sitting between them. Germline CDR1 reads MDHEN; CDR2 reads SYDVKM. The CDR3 has 16 residues. The CDR3 DNA is TGTGCCAGCACCACTACCCCCCTTTCCCCCCAGTGGGGCTACACCTTC. It codes for CASTTTPLSPQWGYTF.

The V gene is TRBV5-1, the J gene TRBJ2-5; 8 bases match TRBD1. The CDR3 sequence is 15 residues long. Germline V gives CDR1 SGHRS, CDR2 YFSETQ. V was clipped by 2 bases and J by 2 bases; unmatched bases: 5. The CDR3 is CASSLGTGFQETQYF. The DNA for the CDR3 is TGCGCCAGCAGCTTAGGGACAGGTTTTCAAGAGACCCAGTACTTC.

Of note for this clone: It differs at one base from a far larger clone, so likely a read error. The chain uses TRBV6-1 and TRBJ2-7, with TRBD2 matching over 11 bases. Germline V CDR1 and CDR2: MNHNS, SASEGT. The CDR3 has 15 residues. DNA for the CDR3: TGTGCCAGCAGGACACTAGCGGGAGTCTCCAACGAGCAGTACTTC. Translated: CASRTLAGVSNEQYF.

The genes are TRBV10-3 and TRBJ2-7; 9 nucleotides align to TRBD2. The germline V gene has CDR1 ENHRY and CDR2 SYGVKD. The CDR3 contains 15 residues. V lost 6 bases and J lost 2; bases outside the gene matches: 8. The CDR3: CAIRGASGDTYEQYF. Written as DNA, the CDR3 is TGTGCCATCAGAGGGGCTAGCGGGGATACCTACGAGCAGTACTTC.

V and J are TRBV29-1 and TRBJ1-1, with 7 bases that match TRBD1. Losses at the gene ends were 4 bases for V and 3 bases for J; bases not matched to a gene: 5. The CDR3 covers 13 residues. CDR1 and CDR2 from the germline V gene are SQVTM and ANQGSEA. DNA for the CDR3: TGCAGCGTTGTAGCCAGGGGGGACACTGAAGCTTTCTTT. It translates to CSVVARGDTEAFF. The variable domain in full, with the rest retrieved from reference TRBV29-1 and TRBJ1-1, is SAVISQKPSRDICQRGTSLTIQCQVDSQVTMMFWYRQQPGQSLTLIATANQGSEATYESGFVIDKFPISRPNLTFSTLTVSNMSPEDSSIYLCSVVARGDTEAFFGQGTRLTVV.

The chain has TRBV27 and TRBJ1-2; TRBD1 matches at 11 bases. The germline V gene encodes CDR1 MNHEY and CDR2 SMNVEV (reference sequence). This CDR3 is 16 amino acids long. J was trimmed by 8 bases and V by 3 bases; bases with no gene match: 11. The CDR3 spells CASSFLRGTGGQGYTF. Written as DNA, the CDR3 is TGTGCCAGCAGTTTCCTCAGGGGGACAGGGGGACAAGGCTACACCTTC.

V gene TRBV28 combines with J gene TRBJ1-4; 9 positions match TRBD1. The germline CDR1 and CDR2 sequences are MDHEN and SYDVKM. The CDR3 spans 16 residues. V lost 6 bases to trimming and J lost 8 bases; unmatched junction nucleotides: 13. CDR3 sequence (DNA): TGTGCCAGCAGAATGGACAGGGGCGGGCTCGGGGAAAAACTGTTTTTT. It is translated as CASRMDRGGLGEKLFF.

The DNA of the CDR3 is TGTGCCAGCAGCTACTTAGCCTACGAGCAGTACTTC. Its protein product is CASSYLAYEQYF. V is TRBV5-4 and J is TRBJ2-7; D remains unclear. CDR1 SGHNT and CDR2 YYREEE come from the germline V gene (reference sequence). This CDR3 contains 12 residues. V was cut by 3 bases and J by 2 bases, with 6 bases left in between.

J is TRBJ2-1 and V is TRBV9, with a weak D call TRBD1 (5 bases). V was pared by 5 bases and J by 9 bases, with 12 bases between. The CDR3 totals 12 residues. Looked up from germline, CDR1 is SGDLS and CDR2 is YYNGEE. CDR3 loop: CASRAGRGEQFF. DNA of the CDR3: TGTGCCAGCAGAGCCGGAAGGGGTGAGCAGTTCTTC.

J is TRBJ1-1 and V is TRBV30; 7 bases match TRBD1. This CDR3 is 13 amino acids long. V lost 0 bases and J lost 7; bases outside the gene matches: 5. Germline values: CDR1 GTSNPN, CDR2 SVGIG (reference sequence). The CDR3 spells CAWSVGQGVEAFF. DNA of the CDR3: TGTGCCTGGAGTGTGGGGCAGGGGGTTGAAGCTTTCTTT.

The chain has TRBV4-2 and TRBJ2-3; TRBD2 agrees at 8 bases. In germline, CDR1 is LGHNA, CDR2 YNFKEQ. The CDR3 extends over 17 amino acids. V shed 2 bases, J shed 0 bases, and the junction held 7 bases outside the gene matches. The CDR3 spells CASSQSGASGSTDTQYF. The CDR3 DNA reads TGTGCCAGCAGCCAAAGCGGGGCTAGCGGGAGCACAGATACGCAGTATTTT.

The CDR3 region is CASSQGPLAVQETQYF. CDR3 nucleotide sequence: TGCGCCAGCAGCCAAGGTCCCTTAGCGGTTCAAGAGACCCAGTACTTC. The chain joins TRBV4-1 to TRBJ2-5; possible D gene TRBD2, 6 bases. V was pared by 1 base and J by 2 bases, with 14 bases between. Germline values: CDR1 MGHRA, CDR2 YSYEKL. The CDR3 spans 16 residues.

This sequence joins TRBV28 and TRBJ1-5; tentatively, D is TRBD1 (6 bases). The CDR3 loop spans 14 amino acids. Trimming left V 6 bases short and J 9 bases short, with 18 bases between. Germline values: CDR1 MDHEN, CDR2 SYDVKM. The chain's CDR3 is CASSLEQGNRPQHF. CDR3 DNA: TGTGCCAGCAGCCTGGAACAGGGCAATAGGCCCCAGCATTTT.

In its sample, this clone was seen once. V usage is TRBV6-1 and J usage is TRBJ1-1, with D perhaps TRBD1 (5 bases). Trimming stripped 4 bases from V and 1 base from J, with 13 bases between. CDR1 and CDR2 from the germline V gene are MNHNS and SASEGT. The CDR3 is 15 amino acids. This chain's CDR3 is CASSGRTRTNTEAFF. CDR3 nucleotides: TGTGCCAGCAGTGGGCGGACACGGACGAACACTGAAGCTTTCTTT.

This clone was picked up a small number of times. The gene calls are TRBV19 and TRBJ1-2; 7 positions match TRBD1. CDR1 and CDR2 (germline): LNHDA, SQIVND (reference sequence). J was trimmed by 4 bases and V by 0 bases; bases with no gene match: 5. The CDR3 totals 15 residues. For the CDR3, the DNA is TGTGCCAGTAGTATAGATCTGGGACAGATCTATGGCTACACCTTC. This encodes CASSIDLGQIYGYTF.

The CDR3 spells CASHDRSSGNTIYF. The DNA of the CDR3 is TGCGCCAGCCATGACAGGAGCTCTGGAAACACCATATATTTT. This chain links TRBV5-1 with TRBJ1-3, with D possibly being TRBD1 (6 bases). CDR1 is SGHRS and CDR2 is YFSETQ in the germline V gene. The CDR3 extends over 14 amino acids. V lost 7 bases to trimming and J lost 0 bases, with 11 bases between them.

This chain connects TRBV29-1 to TRBJ2-2; 8 nucleotides match TRBD1. CDR3 length equals 15 residues. Per the germline V gene, CDR1 is SQVTM and CDR2 is ANQGSEA. J gave up 3 bases and V 6 bases, and 9 bases lay outside the gene matches. The CDR3 reads CSVTGGQGDTGELFF. CDR3 nucleotides: TGCAGCGTCACAGGGGGGCAGGGGGACACCGGGGAGCTGTTTTTT.

The rearrangement joins TRBV28 to TRBJ2-7, with a tentative D call TRBD2 (5 bases). V was trimmed by 7 bases and J by 4 bases, leaving 11 bases between them. Per germline, CDR1 MDHEN and CDR2 SYDVKM. This CDR3 contains 12 residues. The CDR3 spells CASTPRGYEQYF. Written as DNA, the CDR3 is TGTGCCAGCACACCCCGAGGGTACGAGCAGTACTTC.

This clone appeared a single time. The V and J genes are TRBV6-5 and TRBJ1-3, with 7 positions matching TRBD1. This CDR3 region has 16 residues. CDR1 MNHEY and CDR2 SVGAGI come from the germline V gene. Trimming at V came to 0 bases and at J to 3 bases, leaving 5 bases not matched to a gene. The chain's CDR3 is CASSYSTGAGGNTIYF. The CDR3 DNA reads TGTGCCAGCAGTTACTCCACAGGGGCAGGTGGAAACACCATATATTTT.

The CDR3 loop is CASSSTGSSYNEQFF. The CDR3 DNA follows: TGTGCCAGTAGTTCGACAGGGAGCTCCTACAATGAGCAGTTCTTC. The rearrangement uses TRBV19 and TRBJ2-1; the match to TRBD1 covers 7 bases. The CDR3 spans 15 residues. Germline loops: CDR1 LNHDA, CDR2 SQIVND (reference sequence). V shed 5 bases and J 0 bases; nucleotides not matched to a gene: 4. The complete variable domain, with remaining parts taken from reference TRBV19 and TRBJ2-1, reads DGGITQSPKYLFRKEGQNVTLSCEQNLNHDAMYWYRQDPGQGLRLIYYSQIVNDFQKGDIAEGYSVSREKKESFPLTVTSAQKNPTAFYLCASSSTGSSYNEQFFGPGTRLTVL.

The chain recombines TRBV10-3 with TRBJ2-7, with 7 bases identical to TRBD2. Germline-derived CDR1 and CDR2 are ENHRY and SYGVKD. The CDR3 runs 15 residues. Germline trimming cut 3 bases from V and 3 bases from J; bases unmatched to any gene: 8. The chain's CDR3 is CAISDVPAGLYEQYF. The CDR3 DNA follows: TGTGCCATCAGTGATGTTCCAGCGGGGCTCTACGAGCAGTACTTC.

The chain uses TRBV11-2 and TRBJ2-5; D gene unclear. The CDR3 sequence is 14 residues long. The V end was cut by 1 base, the J end by 2 bases, with 8 bases between. In germline, CDR1 is SGHAT, CDR2 FQNNGV. The DNA of the CDR3 is TGTGCCAGCAGCTTAGGTTCCCCACAAGAGACCCAGTACTTC. This encodes CASSLGSPQETQYF.

This clone was picked up a small number of times. The rearrangement joins TRBV6-5 to TRBJ1-1, with D tentatively TRBD1 (5 bases). The germline CDR1 and CDR2 sequences are MNHEY and SVGAGI. Trimming took 6 bases from V and 1 from J, leaving 15 bases between them. This CDR3 region has 15 residues. For the CDR3, the DNA is TGTGCCAGCAGGGCCAAGGGGCACAGGAACACTGAAGCTTTCTTT. Amino acid sequence: CASRAKGHRNTEAFF.

This chain uses TRBV28 with TRBJ2-7, with 10 bases that match TRBD2. CDR1 and CDR2 (germline): MDHEN, SYDVKM. This CDR3 is built from 15 residues. Trimming removed 3 bases from V and 6 bases from J; junction bases left unmatched: 8. The CDR3 is CASSFPLAGASEQYF. The DNA for the CDR3 is TGTGCCAGCAGTTTCCCTCTAGCGGGAGCTTCCGAGCAGTACTTC.

In DNA form, the CDR3 reads TGTGCCAGCAGTCGGACAGTTAACTACGAGCAGTACTTC. Translated, it gives CASSRTVNYEQYF. The chain carries TRBV27 and TRBJ2-7, with a weak D call TRBD1 (6 bases). This CDR3 is built from 13 residues. Germline V gene sequence: CDR1 MNHEY, CDR2 SMNVEV (reference sequence). Trimming pared 5 bases from V and 3 bases from J, leaving 11 bases between.